This TCR beta chain was identified during a study of blood T cell repertoires in COVID-19 (dated by TCRdb to about 2020). The study in broad terms: Samples covering the acute and convalescent phases of COVID-19 were provided by collaborators in the United States, Italy and Spain. The repertoires were released in a freely available public database intended as a resource for research on the immune response to SARS-CoV-2. The dataset comprised deeply sampled blood TCRbeta repertoires from subjects exposed to, actively infected with, or recovered from COVID-19. The prospective study material was composed of cDNA or gDNA derived from T cells, B-cell-depleted T cells, or PBMCs. The sample metadata nearly always contained a de-identified subject ID, COVID-19 status, age in years and sex. Samples came from the ongoing ImmuneRACE study (first 160 participants) plus 1,254 subjects from 6 global collaborators. Where HLA class I and class II types were available, the types were taken from metadata supplied by the sample provider, not from assay-based typing. Broad study findings and their caveats: Clinical and demographic metadata were provided uncurated, with the amount varying by source and participant.

In the prospective study, participants were about 18 to 95 years old, resided in 24 geographic areas of the United States, and were enrolled through a virtual design. In the prospective study, cohorts were assigned on the basis of participant-reported clinical history obtained from a screening survey and a study questionnaire. ImmuneRACE Cohort 3 recovered participants were defined by two consecutive negative NP/OP PCR tests, healthcare professional clearance, or symptom resolution. In the prospective study, whole blood, serum and a nasopharyngeal or oropharyngeal swab were collected from each participant by mobile phlebotomists. Additional blood draws and questionnaires over a 2-month period could optionally be provided by prospective study participants. Blood samples from the prospective study were shipped frozen or at room temperature prior to DNA extraction. TCRbeta CDR3 regions were amplified from genomic DNA by means of the immunoSEQ Assay, a bias-controlled multiplex PCR. Processing in the source paper ran as follows. The number of nucleated cells in each sample was estimated by amplification of reference gene primers within the assay. To quantify the absolute abundance of each unique TCRbeta CDR3 rearrangement, sequence reads were collapsed and filtered. For each sample, productive Simpson clonality was calculated as the square root of Simpson's diversity index across productive rearrangements. TCRdb carries this immuneACCESS record with in-frame sequences only. Its versions omit some clonotypes, under half of them owing to an unresolved V gene in the studies checked, with the rest unexplained. The DNA gave D and trimming, while V, J and clone size come from that table. The sample data list 200,000 to 250,000 clones, and 70% to 85% of these were observed just once. The ten largest make up 3% to 4% of the sample.

Unmatched junction bases come to 17, with V trimmed by 4 bases and J by 0 bases. As encoded in the germline V gene, CDR1 is SGHVS while CDR2 is FQNEAQ. Its CDR3 holds 19 amino acids, cysteine through phenylalanine. Only CDR3 DNA is held: 57 bases, read in frame from base 1. About this clone: Its antigen is currently not known. Base qualities are not provided; no much larger clone lies one nucleotide away.

The sequence came from a woman in her fifties or sixties who had recovered from COVID-19. The sequencing sample was made of PBMCs or T cells enriched from blood (not recorded which). This receptor chain uses TRBV7-8 and TRBJ1-2, and 7 junction bases match TRBD1. The nucleotide sequence is TGTGCCAGCAGCTCCTCCCAGGACCGATGGGGACAGACTAACTATGGCTACACCTTC. It translates as CASSSSQDRWGQTNYGYTF. The variable domain in full, with residues beyond the CDR3 obtained from the reference TRBV7-8 and TRBJ1-2 genes, is GAGVSQSPRYKVAKRGQDVALRCDPISGHVSLFWYQQALGQGPEFLTYFQNEAQLDKSGLPSDRFFAERPEGSVSTLKIQRTQQEDSAVYLCASSSSQDRWGQTNYGYTFGSGTRLTVV.